This entry lists 19 T cell receptor beta chains sequenced from one sample in a study of blood T cell repertoires in COVID-19. Sequencing used immunoSEQ multiplex PCR; TCRdb keeps in-frame clones, though not all of them. The profile covers 250,000 to 300,000 clones, with roughly nine tenths appearing a single time and approximately 1.3% taken by the ten largest. The sequenced material came from PBMCs or T cells enriched from blood (not recorded which). These TCRs come from a human donor in a cohort exposed to, infected with or recovered from COVID-19 (not recorded which). The donor label of this sample is uncertain.

Written as DNA, the CDR3 is TGTGCCAGCAGCTTTCCCCTAGATACGCAGTATTTT. Translation gives CASSFPLDTQYF. The J gene is TRBJ2-3, the V gene TRBV7-8; D not resolved. Trimming pared 3 bases from V and 5 bases from J, leaving 6 bases between. CDR3 length: 12 residues. CDR1 is SGHVS, CDR2 FQNEAQ, per germline.

V and J are TRBV7-9 and TRBJ1-3; TRBD1 matches 8 bases. J gave up 2 bases and V 5 bases, and 11 bases lay outside the gene matches. The CDR3 consists of 17 residues. The germline V gene has CDR1 SEHNR and CDR2 FQNEAQ (reference sequence). In DNA, the CDR3 is TGTGCCAGCAGCCTACTCCCGGGACAGGATACTGGAAACACCATATATTTT. Translating it yields CASSLLPGQDTGNTIYF. Drawing the rest from reference TRBV7-9 and TRBJ1-3, the complete variable domain is DTGVSQNPRHKITKRGQNVTFRCDPISEHNRLYWYRQTLGQGPEFLTYFQNEAQLEKSRLLSDRFSAERPKGSFSTLEIQRTEQGDSAMYLCASSLLPGQDTGNTIYFGEGSWLTVV.

The CDR3 DNA reads TGCGCCAGCAGCCGATCGTACAGGGAGCAAAGCTATGGCTACACCTTC. Protein sequence: CASSRSYREQSYGYTF. The chain carries TRBV4-3 and TRBJ1-2; tentative D call: TRBD1 (6 bases). Deletions cut 4 bases from V and 4 bases from J, with 19 bases between. Per the germline V gene, CDR1 is LGHNA and CDR2 is YSLEER. The CDR3 spans 16 residues.

V gene TRBV2 combines with J gene TRBJ1-5; TRBD1 is a possible D gene (6 bases). V lost 7 bases, J lost 9 bases, and 13 bases lay in between. CDR1 and CDR2 (germline): SNHLY, FYNNEI. The CDR3 is 12 amino acids. The CDR3 nucleotides are TGTGCCAGCACAGGGGAATTTGGGCCCCAGCATTTT. This codes for CASTGEFGPQHF.

This clone was picked up a small number of times. The chain carries TRBV11-2 and TRBJ1-2; TRBD1 agrees at 7 bases. This CDR3 region has 14 residues. After removal of 5 bases from V and 3 bases from J, the junction contained 6 bases not matched to a gene. CDR1 SGHAT and CDR2 FQNNGV come from the germline V gene. CDR3 amino acids: CASSTGQTDYGYTF. CDR3 DNA: TGTGCCAGCAGCACGGGACAGACGGACTATGGCTACACCTTC.

This chain connects TRBV5-6 to TRBJ1-5; D remains unclear. The CDR3 spans 14 residues. Germline V gene sequence: CDR1 SGHDT, CDR2 YYEEEE. Trimming removed 4 bases from V and 0 bases from J, with 8 bases in between. CDR3 loop: CASSPGYSNQPQHF. CDR3 bases: TGTGCCAGCAGCCCAGGCTATAGCAATCAGCCCCAGCATTTT.

This clone was seen just once. V usage is TRBV7-8 and J usage is TRBJ2-7; D is undetermined. The CDR3 length is 13 residues. The germline V gene has CDR1 SGHVS and CDR2 FQNEAQ. Trimming left V 2 bases short and J 6 bases short, with 11 bases between. The CDR3 here is CASSLMNYGEQYF. The CDR3 DNA sequence: TGTGCCAGCAGCTTAATGAATTACGGCGAGCAGTACTTC. Full variable domain (remainder filled in from reference TRBV7-8 and TRBJ2-7): GAGVSQSPRYKVAKRGQDVALRCDPISGHVSLFWYQQALGQGPEFLTYFQNEAQLDKSGLPSDRFFAERPEGSVSTLKIQRTQQEDSAVYLCASSLMNYGEQYFGPGTRLTVT.

V and J are TRBV10-2 and TRBJ1-4; 7 bases are shared with TRBD1. CDR3 length equals 14 residues. Germline CDR1 WSHSY, CDR2 SAAADI. Trimming removed 4 bases from V and 4 bases from J; junction bases left unmatched: 3. The CDR3, as DNA: TGCGCCAGCAGTGGGACAGGAGGTAATGAAAAACTGTTTTTT. Its protein product is CASSGTGGNEKLFF.

The V and J genes are TRBV27 and TRBJ1-1, with 9 bases identical to TRBD1. V dropped 6 bases and J dropped 9; count of bases not matched to a gene: 5. Germline CDR1 and CDR2: MNHEY and SMNVEV (reference sequence). This CDR3 is built from 12 residues. The CDR3 DNA reads as TGTGCCAGCAGCCTGGACAGGGGCAAAGCTTTCTTT. Its protein is CASSLDRGKAFF.

This chain joins TRBV6-2 or TRBV6-3 and TRBJ1-5; D uncertain. The CDR3 loop spans 14 amino acids. The germline CDR1 and CDR2 sequences are MNHEY and SVGEGT. The V gene lost 6 bases and the J gene lost 4 bases, with 13 bases spanning the gap. DNA for the CDR3: TGTGCCAGCAGCCCGGGCTCTTTGAATCAGCCCCAGCATTTT. Protein: CASSPGSLNQPQHF.

This chain links TRBV30 with TRBJ1-5; D unresolved. Per germline, CDR1 GTSNPN and CDR2 SVGIG (reference sequence). V was cut by 0 bases and J by 6 bases, with 9 bases left in between. This CDR3 is built from 13 residues. CDR3 nucleotides: TGTGCCTGGAGTGTGGCCGGGAGTCAGCCCCAGCATTTT. Its protein is CAWSVAGSQPQHF.

The chain couples TRBV6-1 to TRBJ1-1; TRBD1 is a possible D gene (5 bases). With 6 bases removed from V and 4 bases from J, the gap between germline ends came to 12 bases. Germline V lookup: CDR1 MNHNS, CDR2 SASEGT. CDR3 length equals 13 residues. CDR3 sequence reads: CASRGARSTEAFF. CDR3 nucleotides: TGTGCCAGCAGAGGGGCGCGGAGCACTGAAGCTTTCTTT.

The chain joins TRBV21-1 to TRBJ2-7; the D call TRBD1 from the table was never checked on the DNA. TRBV21-1 is deemed a pseudogene. There are 17 residues in the CDR3. The CDR3 region is CASSKAGTGLTPYEQYF. The DNA of the CDR3 is TGTGCCAGCAGCAAAGCCGGGACAGGGCTGACTCCCTACGAGCAGTACTTC.

V gene TRBV6-2 or TRBV6-3 combines with J gene TRBJ1-1; D unresolved. The germline CDR1 and CDR2 sequences are MNHEY and SVGEGT. The CDR3 extends over 14 amino acids. Trimming pared 2 bases from V and 0 bases from J, leaving 7 bases between. CDR3 amino acids: CASSYQFMNTEAFF. The CDR3 coding sequence is TGTGCCAGCAGTTACCAGTTCATGAACACTGAAGCTTTCTTT.

The DNA for the CDR3 is TGTGCCAGCAGTCTTGTGGGGGGGGACAATCAGCCCCAGCATTTT. It codes for CASSLVGGDNQPQHF. V and J are TRBV27 and TRBJ1-5, with D possibly being TRBD1 (5 bases). Germline assignment: CDR1 MNHEY and CDR2 SMNVEV (reference sequence). The V and J ends lost 5 bases and 3 bases respectively, with 14 bases between them. The CDR3 consists of 15 residues.

This sequence joins TRBV29-1 and TRBJ1-2; D gene uncertain. This CDR3 has 14 residues. CDR1 and CDR2 (germline): SQVTM, ANQGSEA. Trimming removed 4 bases at V and 4 bases at J, with 16 bases between. The CDR3 reads CSVAFEGLGYGYTF. The CDR3 coding sequence is TGCAGCGTTGCCTTCGAGGGATTGGGCTATGGCTACACCTTC.

V and J are TRBV7-2 and TRBJ1-4, with D perhaps matching TRBD1 (6 bases). The CDR3 loop spans 15 amino acids. Trimming shortened V by 6 bases and J by 4 bases, and 15 bases separated the two germline ends. The germline V gene encodes CDR1 SGHTA and CDR2 FQGNSA. The CDR3 loop is CASRAIRGGNEKLFF. The CDR3 nucleotides are TGTGCCAGCAGGGCAATCAGGGGTGGTAATGAAAAACTGTTTTTT.

This chain links TRBV27 with TRBJ1-1; no clear D gene. Trimming took 4 bases from V and 5 from J, leaving 14 bases between them. The CDR3 covers 14 residues. In germline, CDR1 is MNHEY, CDR2 SMNVEV (reference sequence). The CDR3 loop reads CASSSTPFGTEAFF. In nucleotides, the CDR3 is TGTGCCAGCAGTTCCACTCCTTTTGGTACTGAAGCTTTCTTT.

This clone was seen more than once but under ten times. The chain links TRBV7-9 to TRBJ2-2; 8 bases map to TRBD2. V lost 2 bases and J lost 0; bases outside the gene matches: 2. Germline V gene lookup returns CDR1 SEHNR and CDR2 FQNEAQ (reference sequence). The length of the CDR3 is 16 residues. CDR3 loop: CASSLPGLANTGELFF. The CDR3 coding sequence is TGTGCCAGCAGCTTACCGGGACTAGCGAACACCGGGGAGCTGTTTTTT.